This T cell receptor beta chain was recovered during a study of blood T cell repertoires in COVID-19. As for the study in general: The samples span acute and convalescent COVID-19 from the United States, Italy and Spain.

The length of the CDR3 is 15 residues. In germline, CDR1 is MNHEY, CDR2 SMNVEV (reference sequence). V gave up 4 bases and J gave up 2 bases, with 13 bases separating them. The Seattle site enrolled patients during active infection and followed them longitudinally. Original analysis: It was from reference gene primer amplification that nucleated cell counts were estimated. TCRdb's copy holds only in-frame clones and misses some; the assay was immunoSEQ multiplex PCR. The V and J calls and clone size come from that table; D and trimming were worked out from the DNA. The profile covers 300,000 to 350,000 clones, with 87% appearing a single time and 7.5% to 10% taken by the ten largest.

This receptor was identified in a man aged 25 to 40 with COVID-19, enrolled during active disease. The chain combines TRBV27 with TRBJ2-3; D perhaps matches TRBD1 (5 bases). Sequencing was done on a sample of peripheral blood. CDR3 nucleotides: TGTGCCAGCAGTTACCCAGACAGTCCCACAGATACGCAGTATTTT. Translated, it gives CASSYPDSPTDTQYF.